The 22 T cell receptor beta chains below were found in one sample sequenced in a study of blood T cell repertoires in COVID-19. The protocol was immunoSEQ multiplex PCR, while the TCRdb copy is restricted to in-frame clones and leaves out a portion. The table records fewer than 200,000 clones, over 70% of them present only once. Sample: PBMCs or T cells enriched from blood (not recorded which). The receptor source for this set is a woman in her forties or fifties in a cohort exposed to, infected with or recovered from COVID-19 (not recorded which).

This chain uses TRBV12-3 or TRBV12-4 with TRBJ2-7; D is uncertain. There are 13 residues in the CDR3. The V and J ends lost 4 bases and 2 bases respectively, with 9 bases between them. CDR3 amino acids: CASSSDNTYEQYF. The CDR3 DNA reads TGTGCCAGCAGTTCCGACAATACCTACGAGCAGTACTTC.

The V and J genes are TRBV5-1 and TRBJ2-5; D not certain. The CDR3 sequence is 13 residues long. CDR1 is SGHRS, CDR2 YFSETQ, per germline. Between the trimmed V and J ends, which lost 0 bases and 1 base, there was a span of 4 bases. The CDR3 region has the DNA TGCGCCAGCAGCTTGGCGTCCCAAGAGACCCAGTACTTC. This sequence encodes CASSLASQETQYF.

The DNA of the CDR3 is TGTGCCAGCGGTAGGACAGGGACCATAAATCAGCCCCAGCATTTT. Its protein product is CASGRTGTINQPQHF. This chain connects TRBV28 to TRBJ1-5; 8 positions match TRBD1. The CDR3 runs 15 residues. V was pared by 8 bases and J by 4 bases, with 10 bases of the junction left unmatched. Germline V CDR1 and CDR2: MDHEN, SYDVKM.

The CDR3 DNA is TGCGCCAGCAGCTTGCGACTAGCGGGCGCCAATGAGCAGTTCTTC. Translated, it gives CASSLRLAGANEQFF. The chain combines TRBV5-1 with TRBJ2-1; 10 nucleotides match TRBD2. The V gene end was trimmed by 1 base and the J gene end by 6 bases; junction bases not matched to a gene: 4. The CDR3 runs to 15 residues. Per germline, CDR1 SGHRS and CDR2 YFSETQ.

This clone was counted only a few times. This chain joins TRBV14 and TRBJ1-1, with D tentatively TRBD1 (6 bases). Trimming took off 0 bases at V and 14 bases at J, with 16 bases between the two ends. There are 13 residues in the CDR3. Germline V gene lookup returns CDR1 SGHDN and CDR2 FVKESK. In DNA, the CDR3 is TGTGCCAGCAGCCAAGAGATCCAGGGGAAGCTGTTCTTT. It encodes CASSQEIQGKLFF.

J is TRBJ2-1 and V is TRBV12-3 or TRBV12-4, with D perhaps TRBD1 (5 bases). Trimming cost V 7 bases and J 4 bases, with 11 bases left between them. CDR3 length: 13 residues. The CDR3 protein is CASTPQGYNEQFF. The CDR3 nucleotides read TGTGCCAGCACCCCGCAGGGATACAATGAGCAGTTCTTC.

This chain connects TRBV4-3 to TRBJ2-7, with TRBD1 identical over 9 bases. The CDR3 runs 16 residues. Trimming at V came to 2 bases and at J to 3 bases, leaving 8 bases not matched to a gene. CDR1 and CDR2 from the germline V gene are LGHNA and YSLEER. The CDR3 loop is CASSQLGRTGVYEQYF. The CDR3 DNA reads TGCGCCAGCAGCCAACTTGGAAGGACAGGGGTCTACGAGCAGTACTTC.

V and J are TRBV6-5 and TRBJ2-7; maybe TRBD1 (5 bases). From germline, CDR1 is MNHEY and CDR2 SVGAGI. This CDR3 spans 14 amino acids. V lost 3 bases and J lost 3, with 12 bases in between. As DNA, the CDR3 is TGTGCCAGCAGTTATTCCGTAGGGGTCTACGAGCAGTACTTC. Its translation: CASSYSVGVYEQYF.

V gene TRBV7-2 combines with J gene TRBJ2-2; 11 bases fit TRBD2. CDR1 is SGHTA, CDR2 FQGNSA, per germline. Trimming at V came to 5 bases and at J to 7 bases, leaving 9 bases not matched to a gene. The CDR3 sequence is 16 residues long. The CDR3 loop reads CASSRPSGGWGGELFF. CDR3 sequence (DNA): TGTGCCAGCAGCCGGCCTAGCGGGGGGTGGGGCGGGGAGCTGTTTTTT.

V usage is TRBV28 and J usage is TRBJ1-2; 10 bases fit TRBD1. Trimming removed 4 bases from V and 5 bases from J; junction bases left unmatched: 10. CDR1 MDHEN and CDR2 SYDVKM come from the germline V gene. This CDR3 is built from 16 residues. This CDR3 is CASSSRTGGEGYGYTF. The CDR3 DNA is TGTGCCAGCAGTTCCCGGACAGGGGGGGAGGGATATGGCTACACCTTC.

This sequence joins TRBV19 and TRBJ2-2; 8 bases map to TRBD1. Germline V gene sequence: CDR1 LNHDA, CDR2 SQIVND (reference sequence). The CDR3 extends over 13 amino acids. The ends lost 7 bases at V and 6 bases at J; junction bases unmatched: 4. The CDR3 bases are TGTGCCAGTACCCTACAGGGGGCCGGGGAGCTGTTTTTT. It encodes CASTLQGAGELFF.

This clone is a singleton in its sample. The CDR3 loop reads CAISESLENTIYF. The DNA of the CDR3 is TGTGCCATCAGTGAGTCCCTAGAAAACACCATATATTTT. The J gene is TRBJ1-3, the V gene TRBV10-3; D call uncertain. Trimming removed 0 bases from V and 6 bases from J, with 6 bases in between. This CDR3 comprises 13 residues. CDR1 and CDR2 from the germline V gene are ENHRY and SYGVKD.

The V and J genes are TRBV27 and TRBJ2-7; D gene ambiguous. V lost 0 bases, J lost 3 bases, and 15 bases lay in between. The CDR3 is 16 residues long. Germline CDR1 reads MNHEY; CDR2 reads SMNVEV (reference sequence). The CDR3 here is CASSLSNPPQFYEQYF. CDR3 nucleotides: TGTGCCAGCAGTTTATCCAACCCCCCCCAGTTCTACGAGCAGTACTTC.

The chain is built from TRBV6-6 and TRBJ2-1, with D tentatively TRBD2 (6 bases). The ends were cut back, 5 bases at V and 5 bases at J, with 13 bases in the middle. CDR1 is MNHNY and CDR2 is SVGAGI in the germline V gene (reference sequence). The CDR3 is 14 residues long. DNA for the CDR3: TGTGCCAGCAGTCGGGACTCAAACAACAATGAGCAGTTCTTC. This sequence encodes CASSRDSNNNEQFF.

DNA for the CDR3: TGTGCCATTGGGACAAGCAGCTACGAGCAGTACTTC. The encoded protein is CAIGTSSYEQYF. The chain recombines TRBV10-3 with TRBJ2-7, with TRBD1 as a possible D gene (6 bases). V lost 9 bases to trimming and J lost 3 bases, with 12 bases between them. Germline-derived CDR1 and CDR2 are ENHRY and SYGVKD. The CDR3 covers 12 residues.

The V and J genes are TRBV7-2 and TRBJ1-2; possibly TRBD1 for D (5 bases). CDR1 is SGHTA, CDR2 FQGNSA, per germline. V gave up 1 base and J gave up 4 bases, with 16 bases separating them. The CDR3 consists of 16 residues. The CDR3 here is CASSLDIRATRYGYTF. The CDR3 DNA sequence: TGTGCCAGCAGCTTAGATATCAGGGCCACCCGCTATGGCTACACCTTC.

The CDR3 DNA is TGTGCCAGCAGTTTTAGCAGTCCCTCCTACGAGCAGTACTTC. Protein product: CASSFSSPSYEQYF. V usage is TRBV27 and J usage is TRBJ2-7; D is ambiguous. Trimming removed 3 bases from V and 0 bases from J, with 9 bases in between. The V gene's germline CDR1 is MNHEY and CDR2 SMNVEV (reference sequence). The length of the CDR3 is 14 residues.

The chain uses TRBV6-5 and TRBJ2-7; weak D call: TRBD1 (5 bases). Germline loops: CDR1 MNHEY, CDR2 SVGAGI. Trimming stripped 8 bases from V and 3 bases from J, with 11 bases between. The CDR3 is 12 amino acids. The CDR3 protein is CASGQGFYEQYF. The CDR3 DNA follows: TGTGCCAGCGGGCAGGGATTCTACGAGCAGTACTTC.

V gene TRBV5-6 combines with J gene TRBJ2-7, with TRBD2 matching 8 bases. Germline trimming cut 4 bases from V and 2 bases from J; bases unmatched to any gene: 8. The germline V gene has CDR1 SGHDT and CDR2 YYEEEE. This CDR3 has 15 amino acids. CDR3 sequence: CASSPPAGAAYEQYF. CDR3 bases: TGTGCCAGCAGCCCTCCAGCGGGAGCGGCCTACGAGCAGTACTTC.

The DNA of the CDR3 is TGCGCCAGCAGCTTGGAACAGGGGGCGAACACTGAAGCTTTCTTT. This translates into CASSLEQGANTEAFF. The chain couples TRBV5-1 to TRBJ1-1; TRBD1 matches at 9 bases. V shed 0 bases, J shed 1 base, and the junction held 1 base outside the gene matches. Germline V CDR1 and CDR2: SGHRS, YFSETQ. CDR3 length equals 15 residues.

The genes are TRBV11-3 and TRBJ2-1; D is ambiguous. Germline values: CDR1 SGHNT, CDR2 YENEEA. The CDR3 has 13 residues. Trimming pared 1 base from V and 5 bases from J, leaving 6 bases between. DNA of the CDR3: TGTGCCAGCAGCTTAGGAGTAGACAATGAGCAGTTCTTC. Its translation: CASSLGVDNEQFF.

The table lists this clone with a count of one. The J gene is TRBJ2-3, the V gene TRBV2; 10 bases match TRBD2. V lost 6 bases and J lost 0; bases outside the gene matches: 3. The CDR3 runs 15 residues. The germline V gene encodes CDR1 SNHLY and CDR2 FYNNEI. The CDR3 here is CASRSSGGSTDTQYF. The CDR3 nucleotides are TGTGCCAGCAGGTCTAGCGGGGGAAGCACAGATACGCAGTATTTT.